This T cell receptor (beta chain) was profiled in a study of blood T cell repertoires in COVID-19. Overall study context: Donors in the United States, Italy and Spain gave samples during acute or convalescent COVID-19. From T cells, B-cell-depleted T cells, or PBMCs came the material, which was cDNA or gDNA.

CDR3 size: 18 residues. V was clipped by 2 bases and J by 0 bases; unmatched bases: 8. Germline values: CDR1 SGHRS, CDR2 YFSETQ. The table came from immunoSEQ multiplex PCR; TCRdb's copy has only in-frame clones and leaves some out. The sample holds around 200,000 clones, about 89% seen once. The rearrangement joins TRBV5-1 to TRBJ2-6; 7 nucleotides agree with TRBD1. The material sequenced was peripheral blood. The source of this sequence is a man aged 35 to 55 with acute or convalescent COVID-19. CDR3 loop: CASSLTGDGLSGANVLTF. In DNA form, the CDR3 reads TGCGCCAGCAGCTTAACAGGGGATGGGCTCTCTGGGGCCAACGTCCTGACTTTC.